The clone carrying this TCR beta chain occurred once. The antigen is not known. The data stem from a study of T cell responses to AZD1222 COVID-19 vaccine. In the study overall: Second doses that came at about 4 or about 12 weeks were put together. Study-wide points: Baseline seropositivity occurred in only a handful of AZD1222 recipients.

The assay was immunoSEQ multiplex PCR, and TCRdb's table has in-frame clones only and misses some. The sample includes 90,000 to 150,000 clones, over 85% of them seen just once. The sequence was obtained from an adult in good health. This sample comprised peripheral blood, obtained on day 0 of AZD1222 vaccination.

CDR3 DNA: TGTGCCACCAGCAGAGAAAGGGGTGGAAACACCATATATTTT. As protein: CATSRERGGNTIYF. This chain joins TRBV15 and TRBJ1-3, with D maybe TRBD1 (5 bases). The germline V gene has CDR1 LNHNV and CDR2 YYDKDF (reference sequence). With 0 bases removed from V and 3 bases from J, the gap between germline ends came to 6 bases. This CDR3 is 14 amino acids long.